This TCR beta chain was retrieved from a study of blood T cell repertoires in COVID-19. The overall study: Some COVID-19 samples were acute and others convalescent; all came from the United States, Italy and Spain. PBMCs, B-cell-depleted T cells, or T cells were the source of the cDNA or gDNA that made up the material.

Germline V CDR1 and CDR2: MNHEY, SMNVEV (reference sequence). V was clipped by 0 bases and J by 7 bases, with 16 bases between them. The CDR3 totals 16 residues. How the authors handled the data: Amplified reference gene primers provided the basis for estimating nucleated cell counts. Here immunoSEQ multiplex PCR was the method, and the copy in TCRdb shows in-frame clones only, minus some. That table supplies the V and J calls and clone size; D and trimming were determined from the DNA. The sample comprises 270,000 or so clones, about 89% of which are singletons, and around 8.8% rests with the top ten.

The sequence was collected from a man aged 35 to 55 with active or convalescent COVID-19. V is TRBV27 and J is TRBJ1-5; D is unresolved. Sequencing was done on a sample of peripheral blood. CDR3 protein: CASSLSRWPERQPQHF. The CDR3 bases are TGTGCCAGCAGTTTATCGCGGTGGCCAGAAAGACAGCCCCAGCATTTT.